Following are 24 T cell receptor beta chains from one sample sequenced in a study of preoperative IRX-2 immunotherapy in early breast cancer. The repertoire was sequenced with immunoSEQ multiplex PCR; TCRdb's copy has only in-frame clones and lacks some. The sample includes some 42,000 clones, 75% to 85% seen only once; the top ten take roughly 1.5%. Treatment here: preoperative locoregional IRX-2 cytokine immunotherapy. The sequencing used lymph node tissue, collected after IRX-2 immunotherapy. The receptors derive from a human donor with breast cancer.

A single count supports this clone. The gene calls are TRBV23-1 and TRBJ2-7, with TRBD1 matching over 7 bases. TRBV23-1 is an ORF for which the function is uncertain. The V gene end was trimmed by 8 bases and the J gene end by 6 bases; junction bases not matched to a gene: 16. The CDR3 has 15 residues. As DNA, the CDR3 is TGCGCCAGCGGATTCAACACAGGGGTTCGAAGCGAGCAGTACTTC. It yields the protein CASGFNTGVRSEQYF.

The chain combines TRBV15 with TRBJ2-7; D is perhaps TRBD2 (6 bases). The V end lost 4 bases, the J end lost 6 bases, and 16 bases lay between the germline ends. The germline V gene encodes CDR1 LNHNV and CDR2 YYDKDF (reference sequence). This CDR3 spans 14 amino acids. The CDR3 region has the DNA TGTGCCACCAGCACCCCCCGGGGGATAGGCGAGCAGTACTTC. Amino acids: CATSTPRGIGEQYF.

This clone showed up just once. This chain connects TRBV7-1 to TRBJ1-5; D not certain. Being an ORF, TRBV7-1 has a function that is uncertain. CDR3 length: 15 residues. V lost 4 bases to trimming and J lost 1 base, with 11 bases between them. The chain's CDR3 is CASSLEGYSNQPQHF. CDR3 DNA: TGTGCCAGCAGCTTAGAGGGATACAGCAATCAGCCCCAGCATTTT.

The V gene is TRBV11-3, the J gene TRBJ1-5; 7 nucleotides align to TRBD1. The CDR3 extends over 14 amino acids. Germline V gene data show CDR1 as SGHNT and CDR2 as YENEEA. V was pared by 3 bases and J by 4 bases, with 3 bases of the junction left unmatched. DNA of the CDR3: TGTGCCAGCAGCTTGGGACAGATAAATCAGCCCCAGCATTTT. Its translation is CASSLGQINQPQHF.

The gene calls are TRBV7-4 and TRBJ1-3, with D uncertain. CDR1 is SGHVT, CDR2 SQSDAQ, per germline. The germline V and J ends were trimmed by 3 bases and 1 base, with 7 bases remaining between them. The CDR3 extends over 14 amino acids. The DNA of the CDR3 is TGTGCCAGCAGCTTGGGTTTATCTGGAAACACCATATATTTT. This gives the protein CASSLGLSGNTIYF.

The chain uses TRBV6-8 and TRBJ1-2, with D tentatively TRBD1 (6 bases). CDR1 is MNHGY and CDR2 is SAAAGT in the germline V gene. V lost 3 bases and J lost 6, with 14 bases in between. CDR3 length: 14 amino acids. The DNA of the CDR3 is TGTGCCAGCAGTTATTCCAGGGGACTGAATGGCTACACCTTC. This gives the protein CASSYSRGLNGYTF.

The CDR3, as DNA: TGTGCCAGCAGAATGACTCGCTCTGGGGCCAACGTCCTGACTTTC. This gives the protein CASRMTRSGANVLTF. The chain couples TRBV28 to TRBJ2-6; D not resolved. This CDR3 has 15 residues. The V and J ends lost 6 bases and 0 bases respectively, with 9 bases between them. Germline V CDR1 and CDR2: MDHEN, SYDVKM.

In its sample, this clone was seen a few times. The CDR3 region has the DNA TGTGCCAGCTCATCGGTCATGAACACTGAAGCTTTCTTT. Amino acid sequence: CASSSVMNTEAFF. This rearrangement joins TRBV18 to TRBJ1-1, with no clear D. The CDR3 consists of 13 residues. V gave up 5 bases and J gave up 0 bases, with 7 bases separating them. CDR1 is KGHSH and CDR2 is LQKENI in the germline V gene.

The chain recombines TRBV7-7 with TRBJ1-4; no definite D call. V lost 5 bases to trimming and J lost 11 bases, with 21 bases between them. Germline CDR1 and CDR2: SSHAT and FNYEAQ (reference sequence). CDR3 length: 15 residues. As DNA, the CDR3 is TGTGCCAGCAGCCCCGGACCTAAGCCGGCCGATAAACTGTTTTTT. Encoded protein: CASSPGPKPADKLFF. Full variable domain (remainder filled in from reference TRBV7-7 and TRBJ1-4): GAGVSQSPRYKVTKRGQDVTLRCDPISSHATLYWYQQALGQGPEFLTYFNYEAQPDKSGLPSDRFSAERPEGSISTLTIQRTEQRDSAMYRCASSPGPKPADKLFFGSGTQLSVL.

The chain links TRBV6-8 to TRBJ2-7, with D perhaps matching TRBD1 (6 bases). V lost 6 bases, J lost 0 bases, and 15 bases lay in between. Germline assignment: CDR1 MNHGY and CDR2 SAAAGT. CDR3 size: 15 residues. CDR3: CASRPDTGTSYEQYF. CDR3 DNA sequence: TGTGCCAGCAGACCCGATACAGGGACCTCCTACGAGCAGTACTTC.

J is TRBJ2-7 and V is TRBV5-1; the match to TRBD1 covers 8 bases. V lost 4 bases to trimming and J lost 4 bases; unmatched junction nucleotides: 7. This CDR3 has 14 residues. Per germline, CDR1 SGHRS and CDR2 YFSETQ. CDR3 in amino acids: CASSPRDRPYEQYF. The CDR3 nucleotides read TGCGCCAGCAGCCCAAGGGACAGGCCGTACGAGCAGTACTTC. The full variable domain, rest sourced from reference TRBV5-1 and TRBJ2-7, is KAGVTQTPRYLIKTRGQQVTLSCSPISGHRSVSWYQQTPGQGLQFLFEYFSETQRNKGNFPGRFSGRQFSNSRSEMNVSTLELGDSALYLCASSPRDRPYEQYFGPGTRLTVT.

The CDR3 DNA is TGTGCCTGGAGATGGGGCAACTCTGGAAACACCATATATTTT. It is translated as CAWRWGNSGNTIYF. V is TRBV30 and J is TRBJ1-3; D perhaps matches TRBD1 (5 bases). The CDR3 runs to 14 residues. Trimming shortened V by 3 bases and J by 0 bases, and 9 bases separated the two germline ends. In germline, CDR1 is GTSNPN, CDR2 SVGIG (reference sequence).

The chain employs TRBV6-8 and TRBJ1-2, with no clear D. V shed 6 bases and J shed 3 bases, with 11 bases lying between them. This CDR3 region has 13 residues. Germline CDR1 and CDR2: MNHGY and SAAAGT. CDR3 DNA sequence: TGTGCCAGCAGGAACAAGGATTACTATGGCTACACCTTC. Translating gives CASRNKDYYGYTF.

The V call is TRBV6-8, the J call TRBJ1-1; D is unclear. The V end was cut by 5 bases, the J end by 2 bases, with 6 bases between. Germline V lookup: CDR1 MNHGY, CDR2 SAAAGT. This CDR3 region has 12 residues. Written as DNA, the CDR3 is TGTGCCAGCAGTGACCCTAACACTGAAGCTTTCTTT. This codes for CASSDPNTEAFF.

The V call is TRBV5-1, the J call TRBJ2-5, with a possible D match to TRBD1 (6 bases). V lost 1 base to trimming and J lost 2 bases, with 12 bases between them. Per the germline V gene, CDR1 is SGHRS and CDR2 is YFSETQ. The CDR3 is 15 residues long. The CDR3 DNA reads TGCGCCAGCAGCTTGCAGCAGGGGTGGCAAGAGACCCAGTACTTC. It specifies CASSLQQGWQETQYF.

The V call is TRBV18, the J call TRBJ1-6; unclear D gene. Germline V gene data show CDR1 as KGHSH and CDR2 as LQKENI. V lost 6 bases, J lost 7 bases, and 7 bases lay in between. The CDR3 contains 12 residues. This CDR3 is CASSSGNSPLHF. Here the CDR3 DNA reads TGTGCCAGCTCGTCGGGAAATTCACCCCTCCACTTT.

The V call is TRBV11-3, the J call TRBJ2-6; TRBD1 is a possible D gene (5 bases). The V gene lost 2 bases and the J gene lost 0 bases, with 8 bases spanning the gap. Germline V gives CDR1 SGHNT, CDR2 YENEEA. The CDR3 is 16 residues long. Here the CDR3 DNA reads TGTGCCAGCAGCTTATTAAGGGGCTCTGGGGCCAACGTCCTGACTTTC. Translating it yields CASSLLRGSGANVLTF. The entire variable domain, with the rest obtained from reference TRBV11-3 and TRBJ2-6, is as follows: EAGVVQSPRYKIIEKKQPVAFWCNPISGHNTLYWYLQNLGQGPELLIRYENEEAVDDSQLPKDRFSAERLKGVDSTLKIQPAELGDSAVYLCASSLLRGSGANVLTFGAGSRLTVL.

The CDR3 DNA reads TGTGCCAGCAGCTCAAGGACTAGCGGGGGGCTGCGCGAGCAGTACTTC. This encodes CASSSRTSGGLREQYF. V and J are TRBV7-7 and TRBJ2-7; the match to TRBD2 covers 14 bases. V dropped 4 bases and J dropped 6; count of bases not matched to a gene: 8. CDR3 length: 16 residues. The germline CDR1 and CDR2 sequences are SSHAT and FNYEAQ (reference sequence). Based on the CDR3 plus reference TRBV7-7 and TRBJ2-7, the full variable domain is GAGVSQSPRYKVTKRGQDVTLRCDPISSHATLYWYQQALGQGPEFLTYFNYEAQPDKSGLPSDRFSAERPEGSISTLTIQRTEQRDSAMYRCASSSRTSGGLREQYFGPGTRLTVT.

The chain joins TRBV5-1 to TRBJ2-5; TRBD1 might be the D (5 bases). There are 14 residues in the CDR3. Per the germline V gene, CDR1 is SGHRS and CDR2 is YFSETQ. Trimming took off 2 bases at V and 2 bases at J, with 10 bases between the two ends. CDR3 protein: CASSFPDSQETQYF. CDR3 nucleotide sequence: TGCGCCAGCAGCTTTCCCGACAGTCAAGAGACCCAGTACTTC. Full variable domain (outside the CDR3, taken from reference TRBV5-1 and TRBJ2-5): KAGVTQTPRYLIKTRGQQVTLSCSPISGHRSVSWYQQTPGQGLQFLFEYFSETQRNKGNFPGRFSGRQFSNSRSEMNVSTLELGDSALYLCASSFPDSQETQYFGPGTRLLVL.

The V call is TRBV6-8, the J call TRBJ1-1, with TRBD1 matching over 8 bases. Unmatched junction bases numbered 8, after V lost 5 bases and J lost 0 bases. Germline V gene sequence: CDR1 MNHGY, CDR2 SAAAGT. CDR3 length equals 16 residues. The CDR3 DNA reads as TGTGCCAGCAGTGGAGGACAGGGTAGCATGAACACTGAAGCTTTCTTT. This gives the protein CASSGGQGSMNTEAFF.

In this sample, this clone turned up once. The rearrangement uses TRBV6-7 and TRBJ2-7, with 9 nucleotides matching TRBD2. TRBV6-7 is an ORF, with its function uncertain. The CDR3 spans 15 residues. Trimming took 4 bases from V and 6 from J; bases not matched to a gene: 10. Here the CDR3 DNA reads TGTGCCAGCAGTTCCCTTAGCGGGGGACTTGGCGAGCAGTACTTC. It translates to CASSSLSGGLGEQYF.

This chain joins TRBV11-3 and TRBJ1-3; D is perhaps TRBD1 (5 bases). The CDR3 consists of 14 residues. Germline CDR1 SGHNT, CDR2 YENEEA. V lost 2 bases, J lost 2 bases, and 7 bases lay in between. CDR3 nucleotide sequence: TGTGCCAGCAGCTTACAGGGAGCTGGAAACACCATATATTTT. Protein: CASSLQGAGNTIYF.

J is TRBJ2-1 and V is TRBV29-1; 9 bases fit TRBD1. There are 13 residues in the CDR3. V was pared by 6 bases and J by 3 bases, with 3 bases of the junction left unmatched. In germline, CDR1 is SQVTM, CDR2 ANQGSEA. The CDR3 loop reads CSVGQGSYNEQFF. CDR3 sequence (DNA): TGCAGCGTCGGACAGGGGAGCTACAATGAGCAGTTCTTC.

The V call is TRBV5-1, the J call TRBJ2-2; the D gene is possibly TRBD1 (6 bases). V shed 7 bases and J shed 0 bases, with 13 bases lying between them. Germline CDR1 reads SGHRS; CDR2 reads YFSETQ. CDR3 length: 15 residues. The CDR3 coding sequence is TGCGCCAGCGTCTCAGGGGCCGCGAACACCGGGGAGCTGTTTTTT. It specifies CASVSGAANTGELFF.